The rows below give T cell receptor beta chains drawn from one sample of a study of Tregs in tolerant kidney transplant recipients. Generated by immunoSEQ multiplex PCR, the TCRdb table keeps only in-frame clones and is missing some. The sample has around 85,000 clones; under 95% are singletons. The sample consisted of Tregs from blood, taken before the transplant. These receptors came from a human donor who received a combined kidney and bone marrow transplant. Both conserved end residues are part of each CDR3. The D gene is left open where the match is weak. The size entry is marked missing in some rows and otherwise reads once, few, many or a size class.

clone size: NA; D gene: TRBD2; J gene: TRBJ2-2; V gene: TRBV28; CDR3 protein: CASSPILAGETGELFF; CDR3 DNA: TGTGCCAGCAGTCCTATACTAGCGGGAGAAACCGGGGAGCTGTTTTTT
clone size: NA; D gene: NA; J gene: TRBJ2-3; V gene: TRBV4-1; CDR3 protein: CASSLRFTRTSTDTQYF; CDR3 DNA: TGCGCCAGCAGCTTGCGGTTCACAAGGACCAGCACAGATACGCAGTATTTT
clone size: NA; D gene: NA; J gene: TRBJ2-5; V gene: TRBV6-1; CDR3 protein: CASSDQTASKETQYF; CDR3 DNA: TGTGCCAGCAGTGACCAGACAGCCTCTAAAGAGACCCAGTACTTC
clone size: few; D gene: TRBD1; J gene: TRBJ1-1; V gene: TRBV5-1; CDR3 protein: CASRQGPMNTEAFF; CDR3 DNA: TGCGCCAGCCGACAGGGACCCATGAACACTGAAGCTTTCTTT
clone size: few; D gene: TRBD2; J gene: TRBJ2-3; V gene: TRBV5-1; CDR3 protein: CASSLVSGTSRSTDTQYF; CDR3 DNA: TGCGCCAGCAGCTTGGTTTCCGGGACTAGCAGAAGCACAGATACGCAGTATTTT
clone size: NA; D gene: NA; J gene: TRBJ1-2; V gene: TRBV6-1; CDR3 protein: CASTPRTVPNYGYTF; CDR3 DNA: TGTGCCAGCACCCCAAGGACGGTTCCGAACTATGGCTACACCTTC
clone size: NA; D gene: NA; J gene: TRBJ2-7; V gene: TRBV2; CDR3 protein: CASQGDSPYEQYF; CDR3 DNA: TGTGCCAGCCAAGGCGATTCCCCCTACGAGCAGTACTTC
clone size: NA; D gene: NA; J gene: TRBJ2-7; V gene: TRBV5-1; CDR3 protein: CASSPTGTPSYEQYF; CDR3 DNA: TGCGCCAGCAGCCCCACCGGGACTCCGTCCTACGAGCAGTACTTC
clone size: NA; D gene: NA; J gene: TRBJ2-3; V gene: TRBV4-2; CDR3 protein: CASSPQAGTDTQYF; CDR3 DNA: TGTGCCAGCAGCCCTCAGGCAGGGACAGATACGCAGTATTTT
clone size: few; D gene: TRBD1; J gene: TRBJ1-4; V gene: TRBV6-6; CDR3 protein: CASSDRDEKLFF; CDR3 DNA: TGTGCCAGCAGCGACAGGGATGAAAAACTGTTTTTT
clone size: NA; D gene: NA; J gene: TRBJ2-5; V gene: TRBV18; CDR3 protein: CASSPTELVGKETQYF; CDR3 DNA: TGTGCCAGCTCACCGACTGAATTGGTTGGGAAAGAGACCCAGTACTTC
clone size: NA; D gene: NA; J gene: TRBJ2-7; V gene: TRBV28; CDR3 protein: CASSSPDGSGPSYEQYF; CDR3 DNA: TGTGCCAGCAGTTCCCCAGACGGGAGCGGCCCCTCCTACGAGCAGTACTTC
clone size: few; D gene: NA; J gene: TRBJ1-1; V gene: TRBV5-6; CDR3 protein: CASSLAPVRSEAFF; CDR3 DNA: TGTGCCAGCAGCTTGGCCCCCGTTAGGAGCGAAGCTTTCTTT
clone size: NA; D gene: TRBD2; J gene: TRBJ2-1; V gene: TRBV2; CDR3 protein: CASNQGASGRGNEQFF; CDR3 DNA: TGTGCCAGCAACCAAGGGGCTAGCGGGAGGGGGAATGAGCAGTTCTTC
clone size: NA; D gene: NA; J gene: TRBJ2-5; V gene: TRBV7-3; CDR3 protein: CASSLRGGIGETQYF; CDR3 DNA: TGTGCCAGCAGCTTAAGGGGCGGGATCGGGGAGACCCAGTACTTC
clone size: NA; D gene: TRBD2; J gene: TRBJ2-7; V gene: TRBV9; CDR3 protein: CASSPIAGGGEQYF; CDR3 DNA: TGTGCCAGCAGCCCTATAGCGGGAGGCGGCGAGCAGTACTTC
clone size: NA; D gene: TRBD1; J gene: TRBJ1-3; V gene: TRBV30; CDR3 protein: CAWSPRDREGRNTIYF; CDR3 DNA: TGTGCCTGGAGTCCCCGGGACAGGGAAGGTCGAAACACCATATATTTT
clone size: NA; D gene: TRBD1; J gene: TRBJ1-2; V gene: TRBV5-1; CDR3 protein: CASSTGTGIGYTF; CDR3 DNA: TGCGCCAGCAGCACCGGGACAGGGATTGGCTACACCTTC
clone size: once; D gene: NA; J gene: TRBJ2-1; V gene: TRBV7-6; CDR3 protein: CASSIREGDEQFF; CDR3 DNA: TGTGCCAGCAGCATCAGGGAGGGGGATGAGCAGTTCTTC
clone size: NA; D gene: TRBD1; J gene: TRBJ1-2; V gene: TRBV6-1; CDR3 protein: CASSESSGTGVTGYTF; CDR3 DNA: TGTGCCAGCAGTGAATCTTCTGGGACAGGGGTTACCGGCTACACCTTC
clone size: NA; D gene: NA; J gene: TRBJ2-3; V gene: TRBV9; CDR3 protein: CASSVVAASTDTQYF; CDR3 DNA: TGTGCCAGCAGCGTAGTGGCGGCTAGCACAGATACGCAGTATTTT